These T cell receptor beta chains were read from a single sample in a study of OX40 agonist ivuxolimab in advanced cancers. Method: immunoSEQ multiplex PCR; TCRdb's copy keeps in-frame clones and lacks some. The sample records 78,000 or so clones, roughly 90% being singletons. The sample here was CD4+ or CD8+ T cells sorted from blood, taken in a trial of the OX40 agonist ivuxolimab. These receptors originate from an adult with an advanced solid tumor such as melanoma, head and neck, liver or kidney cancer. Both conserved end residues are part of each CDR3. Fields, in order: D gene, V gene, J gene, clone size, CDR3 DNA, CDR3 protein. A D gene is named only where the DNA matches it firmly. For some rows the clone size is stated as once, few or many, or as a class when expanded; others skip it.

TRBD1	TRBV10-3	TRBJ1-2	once	TGTGCCATCAGCAGCGGGGGAGGACAGGGAACATTCGACTATGGCTACACCTTC	CAISSGGGQGTFDYGYTF
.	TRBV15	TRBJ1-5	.	TGTGCCACCAGCAGAGATGTAGGATACAATCAGCCCCAGCATTTT	CATSRDVGYNQPQHF
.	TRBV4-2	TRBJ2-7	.	TGTGCCAGCAGCCAAGGACTTCCCTACGAGCAGTACTTC	CASSQGLPYEQYF
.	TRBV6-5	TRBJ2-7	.	TGTGCCAGCAGGGACACCTACGAGCAGTACTTC	CASRDTYEQYF
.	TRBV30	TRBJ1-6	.	TGTGCCTGGAGTGTCCGGCAGGGGAGTTTCTATAATTCACCCCTCCACTTT	CAWSVRQGSFYNSPLHF
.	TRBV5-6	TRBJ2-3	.	TGTGCCAGCAGCTTGGGGATCACAGATACGCAGTATTTT	CASSLGITDTQYF
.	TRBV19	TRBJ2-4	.	TGTGCCAGTAGTATTCCCGGACTCAATGAGGGGAACATTCAGTACTTC	CASSIPGLNEGNIQYF
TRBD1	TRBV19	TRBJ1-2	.	TGTGCCAGTAGTACCTCCGGGACAGGGACCTATGGCTACACCTTC	CASSTSGTGTYGYTF
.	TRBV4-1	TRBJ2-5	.	TGCGCCAGCAGCCAAGATGTACTCCAAGAGACCCAGTACTTC	CASSQDVLQETQYF
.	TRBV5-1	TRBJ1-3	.	TGCGCCAGCAGCTGGACAGTCGCTGGAAACACCATATATTTT	CASSWTVAGNTIYF
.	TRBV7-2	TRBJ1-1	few	TGTGCCAGCAGTCCGGGGGGCAGTAGGACTGAAGCTTTCTTT	CASSPGGSRTEAFF
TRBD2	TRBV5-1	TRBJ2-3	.	TGCGCCAGCAGCTTGGAAGGGAGGGAAGATACGCAGTATTTT	CASSLEGREDTQYF
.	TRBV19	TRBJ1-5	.	TGTGCCAGTAGTATGGGTGGGCGAGGGGGTAATCAGCCCCAGCATTTT	CASSMGGRGGNQPQHF
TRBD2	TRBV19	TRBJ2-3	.	TGTGCCAGTAGTAGGCTAGCGGGGTCAGATACGCAGTATTTT	CASSRLAGSDTQYF
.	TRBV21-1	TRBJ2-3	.	TGTGCCAGCAGCAATTTACAGGGGGCCACAGATACGCAGTATTTT	CASSNLQGATDTQYF
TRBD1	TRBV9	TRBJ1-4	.	TGTGCCAGCAGCCCGGCAGGGGGGGGAGAAAAACTGTTTTTT	CASSPAGGGEKLFF
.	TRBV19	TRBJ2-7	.	TGTGCCAGTAGTTTTTTGGGCGCCCCCTACGAGCAGTACTTC	CASSFLGAPYEQYF
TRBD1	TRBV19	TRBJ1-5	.	TGTGCCAGTAACCCCGGACAGGCTGATAATCAGCCCCAGCATTTT	CASNPGQADNQPQHF